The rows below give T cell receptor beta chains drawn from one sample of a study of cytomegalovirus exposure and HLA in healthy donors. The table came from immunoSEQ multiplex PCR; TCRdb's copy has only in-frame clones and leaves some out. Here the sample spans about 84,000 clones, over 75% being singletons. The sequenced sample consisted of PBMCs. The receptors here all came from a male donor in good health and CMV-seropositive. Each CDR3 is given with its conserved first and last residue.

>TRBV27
CASSLSIGPARSSYEQYF
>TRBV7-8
CASSLLGAGYTF
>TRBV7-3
CASSQTGDTDTQYF
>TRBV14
CASSPGAVRETQYF
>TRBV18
CASLKGLAGPVESSDEQFF
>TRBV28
CASVEQGARGNEQFF
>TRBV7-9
CASSNRVLAGGNTGELFF
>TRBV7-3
CASSLFPGSSYNEQFF
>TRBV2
CASTGTSGRAAYNEQFF
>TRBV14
CASSHELLASNEQFF
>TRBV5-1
CASSPGTAGTDTQYF
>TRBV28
CAILDRSSGNTIYF
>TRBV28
CASSSQGPQETQYF
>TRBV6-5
CASSYSGTVNTEAFF
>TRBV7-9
CASSPSGGNQPQHF
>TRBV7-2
CASRTEWTEAFF
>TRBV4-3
CASSQAGETTDTQYF